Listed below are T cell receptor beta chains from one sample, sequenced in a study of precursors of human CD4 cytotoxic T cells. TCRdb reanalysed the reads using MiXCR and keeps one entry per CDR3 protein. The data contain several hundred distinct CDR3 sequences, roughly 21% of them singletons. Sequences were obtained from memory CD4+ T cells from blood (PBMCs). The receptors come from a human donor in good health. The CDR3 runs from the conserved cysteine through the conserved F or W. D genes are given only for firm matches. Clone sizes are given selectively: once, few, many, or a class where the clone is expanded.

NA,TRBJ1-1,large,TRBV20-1,CSAPRAGPMNTEAFF,TGCAGTGCTCCCCGGGCAGGACCCATGAACACTGAAGCTTTCTTT
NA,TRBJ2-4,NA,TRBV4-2,CASSQALIQYF,TGTGCCAGCAGCCAAGCCCTCATTCAGTACTTC
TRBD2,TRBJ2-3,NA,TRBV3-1,CASRSSGSDVGLIYTQYF,TGTGCCAGTCGGAGCAGCGGGAGTGATGTGGGACTAATCTATACGCAGTATTTT
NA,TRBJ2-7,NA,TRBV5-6,CASSLGLGRAEGQYF,TGTGCCAGCAGCTTGGGTCTCGGGAGAGCGGAGGGGCAGTACTTC
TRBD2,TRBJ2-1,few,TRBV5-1,CASSLALLAGNEQFF,TGCGCCAGCAGCTTGGCCTTACTAGCGGGAAATGAGCAGTTCTTC
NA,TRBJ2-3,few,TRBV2,CASSELASGTDTQYF,TGTGCCAGCAGTGAATTGGCTAGCGGCACAGATACGCAGTATTTT
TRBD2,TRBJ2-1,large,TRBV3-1,CASSGTSGSNEQFF,TGTGCCAGCAGCGGGACTAGCGGGAGTAATGAGCAGTTCTTC
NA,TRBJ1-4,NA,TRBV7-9,CASSFGEKLFF,TGTGCCAGCAGCTTCGGTGAAAAACTGTTTTTT
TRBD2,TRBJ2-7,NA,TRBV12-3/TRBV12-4,CASSQSSGRRAQYF,TGTGCCAGCAGCCAATCTAGCGGGAGAAGGGCGCAGTACTTC
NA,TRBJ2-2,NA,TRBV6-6,CASSPRDRANTGELFF,TGTGCCAGCAGTCCCCGGGACCGAGCGAACACCGGGGAGCTGTTTTTT
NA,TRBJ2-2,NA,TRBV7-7,CASSPTGSVTGELFF,TGTGCTAGCAGCCCCACGGGTTCGGTCACCGGGGAGCTGTTTTTT
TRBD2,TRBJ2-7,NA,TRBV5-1,CASSPGGTSGSYEQYF,TGCGCCAGCAGCCCCGGCGGGACTAGCGGTAGCTACGAGCAGTACTTC
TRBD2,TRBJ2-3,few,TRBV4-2,CASSPRGTSAGEDTQYF,TGTGCCAGCAGCCCCAGAGGTACCTCTGCGGGAGAAGATACGCAGTATTTT
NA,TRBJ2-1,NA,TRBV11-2,CASSFHNEQFF,TGTGCCAGCAGCTTCCATAATGAGCAGTTCTTC
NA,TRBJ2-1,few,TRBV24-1,CATSDPSFYNEQFF,TGTGCCACCAGTGATCCTAGTTTCTACAATGAGCAGTTCTTC
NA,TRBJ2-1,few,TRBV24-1,CATSDSSTVALTYEQFF,TGTGCCACCAGTGACTCCTCGACAGTTGCCTTAACGTATGAGCAGTTCTTC
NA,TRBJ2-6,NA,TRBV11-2,CASSSVGTRASGANVLTF,TGTGCCAGCAGTTCCGTGGGGACAAGGGCATCTGGGGCCAACGTCCTGACTTTC
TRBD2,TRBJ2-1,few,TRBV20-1,CSAREGTSGSLYNEQFF,TGCAGTGCTAGAGAGGGGACTAGCGGGAGTCTGTACAATGAGCAGTTCTTC
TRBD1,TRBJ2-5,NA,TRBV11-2,CASSRGLGETQYF,TGTGCCAGCAGCAGGGGGCTCGGGGAGACCCAGTACTTC
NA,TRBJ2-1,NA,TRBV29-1,CSVEVPNSHNEQFF,TGCAGCGTTGAGGTACCCAATTCCCACAATGAGCAGTTCTTC
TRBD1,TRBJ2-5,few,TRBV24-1,CATSSISGTGAQETQYF,TGTGCCACCAGTTCCATCTCCGGGACAGGGGCCCAAGAGACCCAGTACTTC
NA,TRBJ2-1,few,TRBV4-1,CASSQDLYLYNEQFF,TGCGCCAGCAGCCAGGACTTATACTTATACAATGAGCAGTTCTTC
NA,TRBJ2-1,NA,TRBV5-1,CASSLEAAYNEQFF,TGCGCCAGCAGCTTGGAAGCGGCCTACAATGAGCAGTTCTTC
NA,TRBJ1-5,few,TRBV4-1,CASSQEQAQPQHF,TGCGCCAGCAGCCAAGAACAGGCACAGCCCCAGCATTTT
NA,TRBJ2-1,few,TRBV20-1,CSANPGRLHNEQFF,TGCAGTGCTAATCCGGGACGTCTCCACAATGAGCAGTTCTTC
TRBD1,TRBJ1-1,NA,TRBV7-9,CASSRGQERNTEAFF,TGTGCCAGCAGCCGAGGACAGGAGAGGAACACTGAAGCTTTCTTT
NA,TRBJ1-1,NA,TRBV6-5,CASSYMQGHQTEAFF,TGTGCCAGCAGTTACATGCAGGGTCATCAAACTGAAGCTTTCTTT
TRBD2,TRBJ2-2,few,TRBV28,CASRKRLAGDTGELFF,TGTGCCAGCAGAAAAAGACTAGCGGGAGACACCGGGGAGCTGTTTTTT
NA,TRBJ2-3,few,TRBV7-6,CASSQGYRAADTQYF,TGTGCCAGCAGCCAGGGCTATCGGGCAGCAGATACGCAGTATTTT
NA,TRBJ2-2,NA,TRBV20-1,CSARNRRTNTGELFF,TGCAGTGCCCGGAACAGGAGAACGAACACCGGGGAGCTGTTTTTT
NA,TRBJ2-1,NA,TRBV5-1,CASSTELGPYNEQFF,TGCGCCAGCAGTACTGAGCTGGGGCCCTACAATGAGCAGTTCTTC
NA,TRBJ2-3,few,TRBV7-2,CASSSDYLSTDTQYF,TGTGCCAGCAGTTCCGACTATTTGAGCACAGATACGCAGTATTTT
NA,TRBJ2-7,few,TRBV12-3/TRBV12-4,CASTQTGYEQYF,TGTGCCAGCACCCAGACAGGCTACGAGCAGTACTTC
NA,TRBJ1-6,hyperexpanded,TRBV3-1,CASSRTVNSPLHF,TGTGCCAGCAGCCGGACAGTAAATTCACCCCTCCACTTT
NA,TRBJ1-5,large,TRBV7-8,CASSLRDGLNQPQHF,TGTGCCAGCAGCTTAAGGGACGGCCTCAATCAGCCCCAGCATTTT
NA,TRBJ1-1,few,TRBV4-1,CASSQESVTGMPEAFF,TGCGCCAGCAGCCAGGAGTCCGTGACAGGAATGCCTGAAGCTTTCTTT
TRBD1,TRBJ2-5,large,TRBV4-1,CASSQVDRGNQETQYF,TGCGCCAGCAGCCAGGTGGACAGGGGGAACCAAGAGACCCAGTACTTC
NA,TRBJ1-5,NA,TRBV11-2,CASSLDDRWDQPQHF,TGTGCCAGCAGTTTAGATGACAGGTGGGATCAGCCCCAGCATTTT
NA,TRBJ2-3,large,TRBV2,CADFPSSPSRADTQYF,TGTGCCGATTTCCCATCTAGTCCCTCCCGGGCAGATACGCAGTATTTT
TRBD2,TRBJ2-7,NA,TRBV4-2,CASSQPSGVSYEQYF,TGTGCCAGCAGCCAACCTAGCGGGGTTTCTTACGAGCAGTACTTC
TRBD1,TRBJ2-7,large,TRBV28,CASSFLFGQGKYEQYF,TGTGCCAGCAGTTTCCTTTTTGGACAGGGGAAGTACGAGCAGTACTTC
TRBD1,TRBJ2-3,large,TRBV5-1,CASTHRGLSLTDTQYF,TGCGCCAGCACCCACAGGGGGCTATCCCTCACAGATACGCAGTATTTT
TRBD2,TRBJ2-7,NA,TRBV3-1,CASSPSGPWTSAEQYF,TGTGCCAGCAGCCCTTCCGGACCTTGGACTAGTGCCGAGCAGTACTTC
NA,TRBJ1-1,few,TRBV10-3,CAIRVTGRNTEAFF,TGTGCCATCAGGGTAACAGGGAGGAACACTGAAGCTTTCTTT
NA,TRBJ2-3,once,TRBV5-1,CASNEALSTDTQYF,TGCGCCAGCAATGAGGCCCTCAGCACAGATACGCAGTATTTT
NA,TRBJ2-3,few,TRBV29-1,CSVDRFFTDTQYF,TGCAGCGTTGACAGATTCTTCACAGATACGCAGTATTTT
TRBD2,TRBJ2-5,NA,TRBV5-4,CASSTTRLAGEETQYF,TGTGCCAGCAGCACGACCCGACTAGCGGGAGAGGAGACCCAGTACTTC
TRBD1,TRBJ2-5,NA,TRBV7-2,CASSSPATGWGTQYF,TGTGCCAGCAGCTCCCCCGCGACAGGGTGGGGGACCCAGTACTTC
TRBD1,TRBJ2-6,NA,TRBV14,CASSRQGTGRSGDNVLTF,TGTGCCAGCAGCCGGCAGGGGACAGGCAGATCTGGGGACAACGTCCTGACTTTC
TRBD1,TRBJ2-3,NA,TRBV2,CASSDEAVGQGLDTQYF,TGTGCCAGCAGTGACGAGGCGGTAGGACAGGGGTTAGATACGCAGTATTTT
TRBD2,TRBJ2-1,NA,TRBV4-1,CASSQGIGSGRARAEQFF,TGCGCCAGCAGCCAAGGTATCGGTAGCGGGAGGGCCAGAGCTGAGCAGTTCTTC
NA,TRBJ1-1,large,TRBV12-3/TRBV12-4,CASTVYAEREAFF,TGTGCCAGCACTGTATATGCCGAGAGAGAAGCTTTCTTT
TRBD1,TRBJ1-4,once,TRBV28,CASSLPDRGPATNEKLFF,TGTGCCAGCAGTCTTCCGGACAGGGGCCCAGCAACTAATGAAAAGCTGTTTTTT